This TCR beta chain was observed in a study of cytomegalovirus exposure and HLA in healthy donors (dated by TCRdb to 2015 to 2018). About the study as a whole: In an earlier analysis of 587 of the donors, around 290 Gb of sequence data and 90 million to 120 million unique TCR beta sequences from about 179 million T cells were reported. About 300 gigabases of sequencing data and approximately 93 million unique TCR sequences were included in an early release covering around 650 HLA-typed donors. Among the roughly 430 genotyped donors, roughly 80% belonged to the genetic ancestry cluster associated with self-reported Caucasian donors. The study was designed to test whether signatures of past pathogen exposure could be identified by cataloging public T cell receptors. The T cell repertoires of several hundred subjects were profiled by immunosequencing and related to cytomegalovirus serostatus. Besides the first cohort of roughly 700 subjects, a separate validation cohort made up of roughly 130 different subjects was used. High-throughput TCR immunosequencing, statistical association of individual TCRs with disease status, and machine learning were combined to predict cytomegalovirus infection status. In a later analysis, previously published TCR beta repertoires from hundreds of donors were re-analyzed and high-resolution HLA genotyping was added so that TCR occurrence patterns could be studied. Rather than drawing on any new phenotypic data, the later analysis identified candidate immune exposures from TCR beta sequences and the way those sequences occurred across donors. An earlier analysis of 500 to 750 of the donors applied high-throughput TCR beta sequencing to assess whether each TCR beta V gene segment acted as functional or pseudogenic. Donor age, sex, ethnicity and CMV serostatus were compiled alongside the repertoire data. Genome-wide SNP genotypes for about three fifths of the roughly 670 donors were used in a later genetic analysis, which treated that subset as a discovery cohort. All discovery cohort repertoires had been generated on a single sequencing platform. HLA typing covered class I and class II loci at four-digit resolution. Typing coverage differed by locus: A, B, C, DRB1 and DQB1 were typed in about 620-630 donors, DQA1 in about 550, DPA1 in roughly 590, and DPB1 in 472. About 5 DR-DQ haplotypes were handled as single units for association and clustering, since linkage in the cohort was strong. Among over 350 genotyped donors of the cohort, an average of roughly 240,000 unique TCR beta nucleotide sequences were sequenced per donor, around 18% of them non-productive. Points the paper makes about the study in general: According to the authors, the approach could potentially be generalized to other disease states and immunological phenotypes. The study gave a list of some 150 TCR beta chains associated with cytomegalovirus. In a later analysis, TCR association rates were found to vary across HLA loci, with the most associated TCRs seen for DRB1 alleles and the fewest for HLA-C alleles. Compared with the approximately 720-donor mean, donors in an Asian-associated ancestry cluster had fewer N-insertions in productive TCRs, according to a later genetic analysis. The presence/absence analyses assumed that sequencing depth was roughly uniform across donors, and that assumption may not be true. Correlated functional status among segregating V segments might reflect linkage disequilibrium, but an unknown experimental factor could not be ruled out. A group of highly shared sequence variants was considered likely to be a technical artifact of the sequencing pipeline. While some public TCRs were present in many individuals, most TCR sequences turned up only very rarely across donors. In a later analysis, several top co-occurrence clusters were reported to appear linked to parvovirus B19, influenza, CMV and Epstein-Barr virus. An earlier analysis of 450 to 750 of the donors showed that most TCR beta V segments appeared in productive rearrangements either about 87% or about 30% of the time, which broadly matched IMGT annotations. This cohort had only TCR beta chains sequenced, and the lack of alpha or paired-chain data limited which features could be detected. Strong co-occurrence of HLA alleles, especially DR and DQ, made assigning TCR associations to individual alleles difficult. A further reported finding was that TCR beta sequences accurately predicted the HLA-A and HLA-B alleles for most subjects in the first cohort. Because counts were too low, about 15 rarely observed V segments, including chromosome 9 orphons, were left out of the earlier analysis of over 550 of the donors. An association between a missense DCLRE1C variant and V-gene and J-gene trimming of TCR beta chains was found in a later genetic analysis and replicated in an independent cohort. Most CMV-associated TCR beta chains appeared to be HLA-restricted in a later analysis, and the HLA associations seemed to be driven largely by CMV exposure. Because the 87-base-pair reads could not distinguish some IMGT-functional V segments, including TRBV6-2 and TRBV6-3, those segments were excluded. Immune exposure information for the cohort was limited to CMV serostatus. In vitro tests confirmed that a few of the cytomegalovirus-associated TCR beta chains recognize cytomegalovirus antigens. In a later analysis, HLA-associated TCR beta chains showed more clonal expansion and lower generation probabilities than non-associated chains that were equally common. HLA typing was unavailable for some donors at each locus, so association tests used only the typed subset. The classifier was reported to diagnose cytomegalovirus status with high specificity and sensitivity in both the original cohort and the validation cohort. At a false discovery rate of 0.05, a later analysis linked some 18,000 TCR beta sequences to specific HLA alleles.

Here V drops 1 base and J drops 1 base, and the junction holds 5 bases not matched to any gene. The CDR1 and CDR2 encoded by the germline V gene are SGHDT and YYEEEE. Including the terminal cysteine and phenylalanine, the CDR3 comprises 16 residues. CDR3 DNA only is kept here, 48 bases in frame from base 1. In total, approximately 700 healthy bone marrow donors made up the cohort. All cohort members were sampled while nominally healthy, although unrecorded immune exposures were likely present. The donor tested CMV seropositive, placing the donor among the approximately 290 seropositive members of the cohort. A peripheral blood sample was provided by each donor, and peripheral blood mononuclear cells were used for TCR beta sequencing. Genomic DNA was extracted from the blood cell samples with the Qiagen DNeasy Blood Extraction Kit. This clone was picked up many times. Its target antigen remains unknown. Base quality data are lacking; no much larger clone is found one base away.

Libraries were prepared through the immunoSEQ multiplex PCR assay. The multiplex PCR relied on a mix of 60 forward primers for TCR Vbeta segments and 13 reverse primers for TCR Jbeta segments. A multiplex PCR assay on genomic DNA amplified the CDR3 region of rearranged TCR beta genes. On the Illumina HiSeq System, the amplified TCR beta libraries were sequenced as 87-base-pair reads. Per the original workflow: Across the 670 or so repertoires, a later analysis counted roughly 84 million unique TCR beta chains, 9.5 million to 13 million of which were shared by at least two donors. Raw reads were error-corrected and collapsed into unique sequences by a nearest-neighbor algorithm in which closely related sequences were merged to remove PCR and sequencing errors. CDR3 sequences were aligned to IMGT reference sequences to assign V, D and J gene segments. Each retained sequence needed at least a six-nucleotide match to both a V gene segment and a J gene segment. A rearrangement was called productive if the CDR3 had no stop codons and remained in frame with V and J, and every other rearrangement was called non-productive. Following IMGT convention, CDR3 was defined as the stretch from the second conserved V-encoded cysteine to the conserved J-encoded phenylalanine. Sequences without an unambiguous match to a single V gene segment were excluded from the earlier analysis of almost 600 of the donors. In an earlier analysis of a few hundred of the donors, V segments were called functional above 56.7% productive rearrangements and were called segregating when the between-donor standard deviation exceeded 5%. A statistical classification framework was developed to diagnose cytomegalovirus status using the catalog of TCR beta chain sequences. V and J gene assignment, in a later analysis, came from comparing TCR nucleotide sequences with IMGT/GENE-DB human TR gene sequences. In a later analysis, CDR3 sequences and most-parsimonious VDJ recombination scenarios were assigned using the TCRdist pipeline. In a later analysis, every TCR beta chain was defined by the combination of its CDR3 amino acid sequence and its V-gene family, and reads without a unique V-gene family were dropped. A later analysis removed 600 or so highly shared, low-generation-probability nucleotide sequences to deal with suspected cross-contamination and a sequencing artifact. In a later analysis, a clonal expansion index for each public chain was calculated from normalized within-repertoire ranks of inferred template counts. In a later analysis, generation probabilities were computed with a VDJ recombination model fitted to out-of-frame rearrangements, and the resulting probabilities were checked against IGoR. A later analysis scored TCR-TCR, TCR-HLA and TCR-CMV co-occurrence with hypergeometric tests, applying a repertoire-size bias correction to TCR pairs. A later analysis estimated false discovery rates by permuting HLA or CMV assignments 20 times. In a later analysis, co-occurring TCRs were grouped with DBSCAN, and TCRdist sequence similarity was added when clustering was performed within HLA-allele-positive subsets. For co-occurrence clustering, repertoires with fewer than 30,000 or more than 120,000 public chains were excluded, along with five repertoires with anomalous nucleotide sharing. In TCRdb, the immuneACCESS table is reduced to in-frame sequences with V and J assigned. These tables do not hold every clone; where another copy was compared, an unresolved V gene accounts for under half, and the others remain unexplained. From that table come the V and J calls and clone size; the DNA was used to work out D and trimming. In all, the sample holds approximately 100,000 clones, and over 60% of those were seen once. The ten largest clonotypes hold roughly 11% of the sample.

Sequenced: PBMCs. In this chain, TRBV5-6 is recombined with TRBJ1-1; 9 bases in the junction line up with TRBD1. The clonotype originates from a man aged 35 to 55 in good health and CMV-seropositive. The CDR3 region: CASSLTGGHSNTEAFF. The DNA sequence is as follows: TGTGCCAGCAGCTTGACAGGGGGCCACTCGAACACTGAAGCTTTCTTT.